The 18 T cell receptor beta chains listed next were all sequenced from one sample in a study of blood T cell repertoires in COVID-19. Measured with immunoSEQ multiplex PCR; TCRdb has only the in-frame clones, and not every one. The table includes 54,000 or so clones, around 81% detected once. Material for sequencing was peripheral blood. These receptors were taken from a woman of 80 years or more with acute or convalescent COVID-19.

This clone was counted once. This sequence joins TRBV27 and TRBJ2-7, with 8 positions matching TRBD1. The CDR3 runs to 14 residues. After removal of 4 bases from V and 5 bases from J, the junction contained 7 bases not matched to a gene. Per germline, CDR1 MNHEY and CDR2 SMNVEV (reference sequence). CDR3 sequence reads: CASSSGQGFNEQYF. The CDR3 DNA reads TGTGCCAGCAGTTCCGGACAGGGATTTAACGAGCAGTACTTC.

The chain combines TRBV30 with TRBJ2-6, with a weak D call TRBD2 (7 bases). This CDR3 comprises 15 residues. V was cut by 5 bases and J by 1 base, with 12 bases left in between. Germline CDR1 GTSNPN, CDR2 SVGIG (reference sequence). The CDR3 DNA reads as TGTGCCTGGGGCAGGGGAGGGTCTGGGGCCAACGTCCTGACTTTC. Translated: CAWGRGGSGANVLTF.

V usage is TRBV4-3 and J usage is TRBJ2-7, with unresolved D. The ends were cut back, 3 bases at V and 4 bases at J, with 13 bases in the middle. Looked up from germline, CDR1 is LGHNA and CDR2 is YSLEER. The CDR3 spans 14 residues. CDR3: CASSQQLALYEQYF. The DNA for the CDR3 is TGCGCCAGCAGCCAGCAACTTGCCCTTTACGAGCAGTACTTC.

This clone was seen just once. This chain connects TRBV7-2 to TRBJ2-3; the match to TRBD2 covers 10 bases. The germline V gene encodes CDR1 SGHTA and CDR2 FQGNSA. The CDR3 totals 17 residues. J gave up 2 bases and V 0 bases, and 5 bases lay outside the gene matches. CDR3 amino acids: CASSLARLAGITDTQYF. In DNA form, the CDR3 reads TGTGCCAGCAGCTTAGCCAGACTAGCGGGTATCACAGATACGCAGTATTTT. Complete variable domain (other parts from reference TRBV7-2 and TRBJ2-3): GAGVSQSPSNKVTEKGKDVELRCDPISGHTALYWYRQSLGQGLEFLIYFQGNSAPDKSGLPSDRFSAERTGGSVSTLTIQRTQQEDSAVYLCASSLARLAGITDTQYFGPGTRLTVL.

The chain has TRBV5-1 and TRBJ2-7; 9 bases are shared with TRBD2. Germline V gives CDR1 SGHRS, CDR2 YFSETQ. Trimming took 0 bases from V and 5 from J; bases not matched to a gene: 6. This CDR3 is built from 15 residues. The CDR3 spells CASSLGVTSGHEQYF. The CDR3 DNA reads TGCGCCAGCAGCTTGGGGGTGACTAGCGGTCACGAGCAGTACTTC. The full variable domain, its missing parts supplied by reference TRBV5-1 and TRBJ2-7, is KAGVTQTPRYLIKTRGQQVTLSCSPISGHRSVSWYQQTPGQGLQFLFEYFSETQRNKGNFPGRFSGRQFSNSRSEMNVSTLELGDSALYLCASSLGVTSGHEQYFGPGTRLTVT.

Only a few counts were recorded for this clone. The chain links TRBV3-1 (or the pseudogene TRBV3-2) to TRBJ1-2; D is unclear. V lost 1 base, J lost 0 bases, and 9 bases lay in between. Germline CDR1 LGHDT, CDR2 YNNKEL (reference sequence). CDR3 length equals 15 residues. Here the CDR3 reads CASSQGTRANYGYTF. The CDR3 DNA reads TGTGCCAGCAGCCAAGGAACGCGTGCTAACTATGGCTACACCTTC.

DNA of the CDR3: TGTGCCAGCAGGGGAGAGGCAAACACCATATATTTT. Its protein product is CASRGEANTIYF. J is TRBJ1-3 and V is TRBV2; D is uncertain. Per the germline V gene, CDR1 is SNHLY and CDR2 is FYNNEI. Trimming took off 6 bases at V and 6 bases at J, with 9 bases between the two ends. This CDR3 region has 12 residues.

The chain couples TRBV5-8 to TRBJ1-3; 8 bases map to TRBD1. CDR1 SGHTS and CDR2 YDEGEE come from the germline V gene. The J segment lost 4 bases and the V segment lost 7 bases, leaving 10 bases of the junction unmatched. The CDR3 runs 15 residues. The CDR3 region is CASCLRTGTGNTIYF. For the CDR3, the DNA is TGTGCCAGCTGCCTCCGGACAGGGACCGGAAACACCATATATTTT.

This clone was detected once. The CDR3 region is CASSSDRNYQPQHF. CDR3 DNA: TGTGCCAGCAGCTCGGACAGGAACTATCAGCCCCAGCATTTT. V gene TRBV11-3 combines with J gene TRBJ1-5; TRBD1 aligns across 7 bases. The CDR3 is 14 amino acids. From germline, CDR1 is SGHNT and CDR2 YENEEA. V dropped 4 bases and J dropped 5; count of bases not matched to a gene: 5.

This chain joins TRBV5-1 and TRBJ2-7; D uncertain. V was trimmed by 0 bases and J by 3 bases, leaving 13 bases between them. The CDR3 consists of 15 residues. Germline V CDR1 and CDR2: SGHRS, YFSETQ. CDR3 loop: CASSLAPTADYEQYF. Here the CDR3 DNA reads TGCGCCAGCAGCTTGGCACCGACGGCGGACTACGAGCAGTACTTC.

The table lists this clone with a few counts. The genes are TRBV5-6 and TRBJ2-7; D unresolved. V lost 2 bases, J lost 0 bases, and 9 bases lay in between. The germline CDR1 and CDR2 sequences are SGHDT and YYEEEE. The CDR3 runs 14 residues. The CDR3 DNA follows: TGTGCCAGCAGCTTTTCATACAGCTCCTACGAGCAGTACTTC. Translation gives CASSFSYSSYEQYF.

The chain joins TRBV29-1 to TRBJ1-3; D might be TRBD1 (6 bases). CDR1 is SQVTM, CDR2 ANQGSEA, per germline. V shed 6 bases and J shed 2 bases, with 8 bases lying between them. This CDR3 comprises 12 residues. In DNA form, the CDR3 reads TGCAGCGTGGGGGACACTGGAAACACCATATATTTT. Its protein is CSVGDTGNTIYF.

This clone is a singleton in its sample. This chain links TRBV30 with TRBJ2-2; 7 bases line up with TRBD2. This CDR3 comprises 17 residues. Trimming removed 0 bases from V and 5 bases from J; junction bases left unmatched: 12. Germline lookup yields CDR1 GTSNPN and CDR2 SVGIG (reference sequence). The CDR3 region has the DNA TGTGCCTGGAGTGTACGGTCTAGCGGAGGCGGTACCGGGGAGCTGTTTTTT. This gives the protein CAWSVRSSGGGTGELFF.

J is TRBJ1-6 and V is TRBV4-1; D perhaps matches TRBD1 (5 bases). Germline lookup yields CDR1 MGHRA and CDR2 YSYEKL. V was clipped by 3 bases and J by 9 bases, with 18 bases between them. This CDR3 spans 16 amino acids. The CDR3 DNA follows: TGCGCCAGCAGCCAGAGCTTCGGGACTCCCGGTTCACCCCTCCACTTT. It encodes CASSQSFGTPGSPLHF.

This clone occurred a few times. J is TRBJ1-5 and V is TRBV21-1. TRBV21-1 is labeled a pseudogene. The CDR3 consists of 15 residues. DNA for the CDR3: TGTGCCAGCAGCGCACGTGAGGGTAGCAATCAGCCCCAGCATTTT. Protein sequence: CASSAREGSNQPQHF.

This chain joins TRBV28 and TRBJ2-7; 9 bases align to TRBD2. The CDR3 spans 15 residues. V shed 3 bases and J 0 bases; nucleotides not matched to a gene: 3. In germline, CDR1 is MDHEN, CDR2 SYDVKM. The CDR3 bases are TGTGCCAGCAGTTTTCCGACTAGCGGCTCCTACGAGCAGTACTTC. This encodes CASSFPTSGSYEQYF.

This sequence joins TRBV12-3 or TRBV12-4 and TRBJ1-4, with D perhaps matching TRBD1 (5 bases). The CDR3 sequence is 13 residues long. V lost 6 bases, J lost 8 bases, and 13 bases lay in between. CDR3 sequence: CASSRGGEEKLFF. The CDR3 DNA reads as TGTGCCAGCAGCCGGGGAGGGGAGGAAAAACTGTTTTTT.

The CDR3 region has the DNA TGTGCCAGCAGCCAAGAGGGGGCAGGCCCAGCAGGAGGCTACACCTTC. This gives the protein CASSQEGAGPAGGYTF. The chain is built from TRBV3-1 (or the pseudogene TRBV3-2) and TRBJ1-2; TRBD1 is a possible D gene (6 bases). The CDR3 consists of 16 residues. CDR1 is LGHDT and CDR2 is YNNKEL in the germline V gene (reference sequence). V was trimmed by 0 bases and J by 8 bases, leaving 19 bases between them.